This T cell receptor beta chain was recorded in a study of CD8 T cells in Susac syndrome (dated by TCRdb to about 2019). Concerning the study at large: The study used repertoire sequencing to test whether antigen drove CD8+ T cell activation and differentiation in Susac syndrome. What the work shows at the level of the full study, not this receptor alone: The TCR sequencing and HLA analysis was acknowledged to have included a relatively small number of individuals.

Turning to this clonotype: Its antigen is unknown. The input lacks base qualities; no much larger clone sits a single base away.

Peripheral blood CD8+ and CD4+ T cells from healthy donors, Susac syndrome patients and multiple sclerosis patients were profiled using high-throughput TCR beta sequencing. The multiple sclerosis controls were treatment-naive patients who had stable or active relapsing-remitting disease and met the revised McDonald criteria. Bulk CD8+ and CD4+ T cells were purified magnetically by negative isolation, whereas CD8+ TEMRA cells were enriched by FACS. Blood was drawn into EDTA tubes, processed within 24 hours, and PBMCs were isolated by density gradient centrifugation. PBMCs intended for TCR sequencing were frozen in liquid nitrogen and were later thawed in a 37 degrees C water bath. A purity of at least 90% was achieved for sorted or isolated CD4+, CD8+ and CD8+ TEMRA cells. The CDR3 goes from the cysteine to the phenylalanine over 14 residues. The only DNA kept is the CDR3, 42 bases in frame from the first base. CDR1 and CDR2 were assigned from the germline V gene (reference sequence) as SGHNT and YYREEE. Trimming costs V 4 bases and J 8 bases, and their ends lie 16 bases apart.

RNA was extracted using the RNeasy kit, and roughly 0.5 to 1 microgram was reverse transcribed with random hexamers. The immunoSEQ multiplex PCR assay, which covers 54 Vbeta and 13 Jbeta segments, was used to amplify TCR beta CDR3 regions. To correct PCR amplification bias, a synthetic template baseline was used for both primer optimization and computational correction. The authors' pipeline ran thus. Only productive sequences were kept, with reads annotated to V, D and J genes according to IMGT and analyzed in immunoSEQ Analyzer. Clonality was computed as one minus Shannon entropy normalized by log2 of the number of productive unique sequences. For each patient and control, public and private clones were evaluated among the 100 most prevalent clones. Clones were defined as Susac-specific when absent from the healthy and MS cohorts, from about 1,100 published viral clones and from other ImmuneACCESS disease sequences. TCRdb ran its own pipeline on the public reads, namely fastp trimming at Q25 and MiXCR clone calling, and kept in-frame beta chains. Each record represents a unique CDR3 protein, reported with the most common genes and DNA among its rows. The V and J calls come from TCRdb's annotation, not from the publication. A total of 200,000 to 250,000 distinct CDR3 sequences appear in this sample, 95% of them only once. The top ten hold 0.095% of the sample.

The clonotype originates from a human donor with multiple sclerosis. The rearrangement joined TRBV5-4 to TRBJ2-4; TRBD1 is a weak D gene call, 6 bases matching. The source material was CD4+ T cells from PBMCs. The CDR3 region reads CASSGDRTGDIQYF. The DNA is TGTGCCAGCAGCGGCGACAGGACCGGGGACATTCAGTACTTC. The variable domain in full, with residues beyond the CDR3 obtained from the reference TRBV5-4 and TRBJ2-4 genes, is ETGVTQSPTHLIKTRGQQVTLRCSSQSGHNTVSWYQQALGQGPQFIFQYYREEENGRGNFPPRFSGLQFPNYSSELNVNALELDDSALYLCASSGDRTGDIQYFGAGTRLSVL.